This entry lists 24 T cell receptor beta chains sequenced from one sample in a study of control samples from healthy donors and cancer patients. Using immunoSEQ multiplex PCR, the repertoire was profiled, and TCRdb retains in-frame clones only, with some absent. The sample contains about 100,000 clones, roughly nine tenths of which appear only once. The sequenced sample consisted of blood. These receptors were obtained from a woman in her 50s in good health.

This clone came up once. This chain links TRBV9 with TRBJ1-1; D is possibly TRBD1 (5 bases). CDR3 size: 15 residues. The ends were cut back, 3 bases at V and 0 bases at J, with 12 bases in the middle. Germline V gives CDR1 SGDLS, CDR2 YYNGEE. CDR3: CASSAGGGMNTEAFF. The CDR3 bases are TGTGCCAGCAGCGCGGGCGGGGGGATGAACACTGAAGCTTTCTTT.

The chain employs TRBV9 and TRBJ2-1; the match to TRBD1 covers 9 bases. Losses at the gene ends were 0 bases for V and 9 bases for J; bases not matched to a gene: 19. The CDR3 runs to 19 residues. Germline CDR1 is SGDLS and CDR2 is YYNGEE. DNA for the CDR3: TGTGCCAGCAGCGTAGTAGTAGTGGGGACGGGACAGGGACGTGGTGAGCAGTTCTTC. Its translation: CASSVVVVGTGQGRGEQFF. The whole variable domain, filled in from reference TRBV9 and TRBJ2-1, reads DSGVTQTPKHLITATGQRVTLRCSPRSGDLSVYWYQQSLDQGLQFLIQYYNGEERAKGNILERFSAQQFPDLHSELNLSSLELGDSALYFCASSVVVVGTGQGRGEQFFGPGTRLTVL.

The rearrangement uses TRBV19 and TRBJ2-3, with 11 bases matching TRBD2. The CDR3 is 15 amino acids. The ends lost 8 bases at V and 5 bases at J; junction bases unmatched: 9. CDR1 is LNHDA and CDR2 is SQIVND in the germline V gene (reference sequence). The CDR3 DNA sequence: TGTGCCAGTCGAACGACTAGCGGGACCCTAGATACGCAGTATTTT. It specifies CASRTTSGTLDTQYF.

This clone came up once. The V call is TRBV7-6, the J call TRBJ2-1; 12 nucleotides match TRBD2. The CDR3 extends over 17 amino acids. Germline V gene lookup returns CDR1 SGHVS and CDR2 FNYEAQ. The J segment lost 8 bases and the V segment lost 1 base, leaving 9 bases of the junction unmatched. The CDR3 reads CASSLGLAGAPVDEQFF. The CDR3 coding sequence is TGTGCCAGCAGCTTAGGACTAGCGGGAGCTCCAGTGGATGAGCAGTTCTTC.

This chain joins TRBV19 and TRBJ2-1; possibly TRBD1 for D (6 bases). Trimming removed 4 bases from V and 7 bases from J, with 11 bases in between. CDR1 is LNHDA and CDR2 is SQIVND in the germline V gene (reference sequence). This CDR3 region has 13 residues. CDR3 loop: CASSSGQMNEQFF. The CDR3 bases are TGTGCCAGTAGTAGCGGACAGATGAATGAGCAGTTCTTC.

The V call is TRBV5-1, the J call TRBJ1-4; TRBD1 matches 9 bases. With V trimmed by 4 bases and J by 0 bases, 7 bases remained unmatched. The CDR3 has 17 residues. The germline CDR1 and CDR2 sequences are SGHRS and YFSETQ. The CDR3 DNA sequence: TGCGCCAGCAGCCCTACCCGGGACAGGGCAACTAATGAAAAACTGTTTTTT. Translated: CASSPTRDRATNEKLFF.

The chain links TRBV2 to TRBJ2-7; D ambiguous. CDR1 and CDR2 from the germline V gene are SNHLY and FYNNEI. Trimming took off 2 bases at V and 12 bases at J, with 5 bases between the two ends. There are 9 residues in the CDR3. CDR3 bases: TGTGCCAGCAGTGAAAAATGGTACTTC. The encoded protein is CASSEKWYF. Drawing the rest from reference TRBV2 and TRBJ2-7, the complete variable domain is EPEVTQTPSHQVTQMGQEVILRCVPISNHLYFYWYRQILGQKVEFLVSFYNNEISEKSEIFDDQFSVERPDGSNFTLKIRSTKLEDSAMYFCASSEKWYFGPGTRLTVT.

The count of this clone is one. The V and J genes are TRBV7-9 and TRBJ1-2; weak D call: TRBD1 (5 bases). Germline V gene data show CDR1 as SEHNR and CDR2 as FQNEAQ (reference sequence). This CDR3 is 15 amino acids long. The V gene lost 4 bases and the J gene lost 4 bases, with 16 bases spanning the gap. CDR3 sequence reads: CASSSQTASSYGYTF. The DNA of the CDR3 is TGTGCCAGCAGCTCTCAGACAGCTTCTAGCTATGGCTACACCTTC.

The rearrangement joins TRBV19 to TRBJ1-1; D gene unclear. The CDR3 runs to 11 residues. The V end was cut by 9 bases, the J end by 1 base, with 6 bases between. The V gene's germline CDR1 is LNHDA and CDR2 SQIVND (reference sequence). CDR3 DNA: TGTGCCAGCGCAGGGAACACTGAAGCTTTCTTT. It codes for CASAGNTEAFF.

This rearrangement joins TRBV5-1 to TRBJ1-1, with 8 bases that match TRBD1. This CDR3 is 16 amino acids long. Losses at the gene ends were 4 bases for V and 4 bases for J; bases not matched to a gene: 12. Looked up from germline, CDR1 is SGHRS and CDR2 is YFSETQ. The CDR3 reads CASSLTTRGLGTEAFF. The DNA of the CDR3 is TGCGCCAGCAGCCTAACGACCAGGGGGCTTGGCACTGAAGCTTTCTTT.

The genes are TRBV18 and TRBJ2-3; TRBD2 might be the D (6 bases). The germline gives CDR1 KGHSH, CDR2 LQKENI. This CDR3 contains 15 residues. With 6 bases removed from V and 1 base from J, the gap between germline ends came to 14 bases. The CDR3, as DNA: TGTGCCAGCTCCCCGGGGAGGACTGGCACAGATACGCAGTATTTT. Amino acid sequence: CASSPGRTGTDTQYF.

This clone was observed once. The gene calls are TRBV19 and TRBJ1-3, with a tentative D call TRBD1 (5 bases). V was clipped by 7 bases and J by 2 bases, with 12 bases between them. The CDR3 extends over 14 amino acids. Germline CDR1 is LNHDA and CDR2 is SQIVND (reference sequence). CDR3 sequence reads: CASTLRGPGNTIYF. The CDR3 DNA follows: TGTGCCAGTACCCTACGGGGCCCTGGAAACACCATATATTTT.

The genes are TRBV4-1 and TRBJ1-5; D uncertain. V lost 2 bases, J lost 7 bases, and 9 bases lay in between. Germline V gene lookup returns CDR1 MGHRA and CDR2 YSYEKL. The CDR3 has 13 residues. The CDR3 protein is CASSQLVFQPQHF. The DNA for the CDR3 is TGCGCCAGCAGCCAATTGGTATTCCAGCCCCAGCATTTT.

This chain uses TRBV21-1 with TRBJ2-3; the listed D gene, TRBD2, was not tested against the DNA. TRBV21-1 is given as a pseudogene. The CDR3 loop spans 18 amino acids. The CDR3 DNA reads TGTGCCAGCAGCAAAGTGGAGTGTAAGCGGGAGGGCGCAGATACGCAGTATTTT. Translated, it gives CASSKVECKREGADTQYF.

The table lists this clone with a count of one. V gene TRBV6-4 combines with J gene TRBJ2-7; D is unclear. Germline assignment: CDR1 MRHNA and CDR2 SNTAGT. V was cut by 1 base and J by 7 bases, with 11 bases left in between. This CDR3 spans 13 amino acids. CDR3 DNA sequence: TGTGCCAGCAGTGACTTCTTGAAAGGAGAGCAGTACTTC. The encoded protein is CASSDFLKGEQYF.

The CDR3 sequence is CASSFFGREQYV. The CDR3 DNA is TGTGCCAGCAGCTTCTTCGGGAGGGAGCAGTACGTC. The chain carries TRBV7-9 and TRBJ2-7; the match to TRBD2 covers 7 bases. The ends lost 3 bases at V and 7 bases at J; junction bases unmatched: 3. The CDR3 covers 12 residues. In germline, CDR1 is SEHNR, CDR2 FQNEAQ (reference sequence).

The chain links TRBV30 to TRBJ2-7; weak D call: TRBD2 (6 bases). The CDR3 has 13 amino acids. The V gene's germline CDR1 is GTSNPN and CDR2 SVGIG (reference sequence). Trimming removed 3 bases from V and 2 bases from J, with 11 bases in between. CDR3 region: CAWRGGSTYEQYF. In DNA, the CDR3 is TGTGCCTGGAGGGGAGGTTCCACCTACGAGCAGTACTTC.

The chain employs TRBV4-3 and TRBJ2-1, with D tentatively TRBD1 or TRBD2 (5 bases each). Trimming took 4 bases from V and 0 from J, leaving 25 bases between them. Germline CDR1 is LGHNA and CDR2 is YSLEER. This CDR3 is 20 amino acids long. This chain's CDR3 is CASSPDLGFPGTISYNEQFF. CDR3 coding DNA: TGCGCCAGCAGCCCCGACCTGGGATTCCCCGGGACCATCTCCTACAATGAGCAGTTCTTC.

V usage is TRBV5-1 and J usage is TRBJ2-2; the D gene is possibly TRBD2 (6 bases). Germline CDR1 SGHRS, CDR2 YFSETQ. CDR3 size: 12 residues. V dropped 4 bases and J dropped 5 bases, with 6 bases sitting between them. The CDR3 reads CASSRETGELFF. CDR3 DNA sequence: TGCGCCAGCAGCCGGGAGACCGGGGAGCTGTTTTTT.

The CDR3 region has the DNA TGTGCCAGCAGCATCCCGGGACAGGGGGTAACTGAAGCTTTCTTT. It encodes CASSIPGQGVTEAFF. The rearrangement links TRBV21-1 to TRBJ1-1; TRBD1 was called by the table and not checked on the DNA. TRBV21-1 is reported as a pseudogene. This CDR3 region has 15 residues.

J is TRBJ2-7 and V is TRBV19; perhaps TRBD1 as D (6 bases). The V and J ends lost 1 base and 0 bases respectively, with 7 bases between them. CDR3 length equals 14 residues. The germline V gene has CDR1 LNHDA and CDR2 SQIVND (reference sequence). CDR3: CASSIAQGSYEQYF. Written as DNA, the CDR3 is TGTGCCAGTAGTATAGCACAGGGCTCCTACGAGCAGTACTTC.

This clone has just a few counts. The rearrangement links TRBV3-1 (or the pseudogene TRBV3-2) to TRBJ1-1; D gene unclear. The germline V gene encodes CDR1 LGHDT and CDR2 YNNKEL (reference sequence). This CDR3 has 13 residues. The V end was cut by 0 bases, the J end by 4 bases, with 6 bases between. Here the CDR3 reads CASSQDWGTEAFF. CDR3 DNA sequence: TGTGCCAGCAGCCAAGATTGGGGCACTGAAGCTTTCTTT.

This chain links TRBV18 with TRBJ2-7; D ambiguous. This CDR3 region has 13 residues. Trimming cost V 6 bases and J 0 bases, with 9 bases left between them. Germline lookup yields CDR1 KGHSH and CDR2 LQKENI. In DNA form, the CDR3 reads TGTGCCAGCTCCGACGGAAGCTCCTACGAGCAGTACGTC. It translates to CASSDGSSYEQYV.

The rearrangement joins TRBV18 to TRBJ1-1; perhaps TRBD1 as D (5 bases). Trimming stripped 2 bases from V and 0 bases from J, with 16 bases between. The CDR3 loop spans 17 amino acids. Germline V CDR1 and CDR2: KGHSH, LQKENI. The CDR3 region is CASSPFRDPNMNTEAFF. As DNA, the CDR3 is TGTGCCAGCTCACCATTCAGGGACCCCAATATGAACACTGAAGCTTTCTTT.